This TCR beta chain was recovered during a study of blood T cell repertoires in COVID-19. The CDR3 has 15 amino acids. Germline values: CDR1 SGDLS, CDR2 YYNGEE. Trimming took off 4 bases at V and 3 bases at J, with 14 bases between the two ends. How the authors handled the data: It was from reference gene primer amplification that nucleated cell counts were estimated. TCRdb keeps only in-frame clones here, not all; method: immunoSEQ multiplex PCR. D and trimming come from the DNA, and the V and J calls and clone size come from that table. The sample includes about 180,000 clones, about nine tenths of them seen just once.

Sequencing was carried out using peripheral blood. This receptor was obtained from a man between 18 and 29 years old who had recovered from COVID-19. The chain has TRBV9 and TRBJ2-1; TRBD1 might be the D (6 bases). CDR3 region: CASSLTGSNYNEQFF. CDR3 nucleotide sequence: TGTGCCAGCAGCCTTACAGGGTCCAACTACAATGAGCAGTTCTTC. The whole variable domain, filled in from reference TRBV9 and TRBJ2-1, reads DSGVTQTPKHLITATGQRVTLRCSPRSGDLSVYWYQQSLDQGLQFLIQYYNGEERAKGNILERFSAQQFPDLHSELNLSSLELGDSALYFCASSLTGSNYNEQFFGPGTRLTVL.